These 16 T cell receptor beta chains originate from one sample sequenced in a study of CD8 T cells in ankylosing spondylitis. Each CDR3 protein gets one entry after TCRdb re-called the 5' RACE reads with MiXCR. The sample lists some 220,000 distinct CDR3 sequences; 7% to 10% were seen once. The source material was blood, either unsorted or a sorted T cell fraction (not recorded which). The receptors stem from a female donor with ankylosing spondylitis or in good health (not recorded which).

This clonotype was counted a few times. CDR3 region: CASRRRAGGLADTQYF. The CDR3 DNA is TGTGCCAGCAGAAGACGGGCAGGGGGCCTGGCAGATACGCAGTATTTT. V is TRBV6-1 and J is TRBJ2-3, with 8 bases matching TRBD1. The CDR3 is made up of 16 amino acids. CDR1 MNHNS and CDR2 SASEGT come from the germline V gene. V dropped 6 bases and J dropped 4; count of bases not matched to a gene: 12.

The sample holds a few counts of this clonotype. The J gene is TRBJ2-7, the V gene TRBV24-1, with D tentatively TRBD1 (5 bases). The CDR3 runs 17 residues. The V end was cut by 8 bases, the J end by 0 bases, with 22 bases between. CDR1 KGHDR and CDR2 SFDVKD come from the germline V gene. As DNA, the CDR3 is TGTGCCACCAAGGACGCCTGGGGCAGGCCAAGCTCCTACGAGCAGTACTTC. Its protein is CATKDAWGRPSSYEQYF.

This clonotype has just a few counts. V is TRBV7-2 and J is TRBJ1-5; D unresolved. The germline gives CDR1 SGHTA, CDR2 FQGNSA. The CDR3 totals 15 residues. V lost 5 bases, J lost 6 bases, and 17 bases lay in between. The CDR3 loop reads CASSPRGTAGQPQHF. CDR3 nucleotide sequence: TGTGCCAGCAGCCCGAGAGGAACAGCGGGTCAGCCCCAGCATTTT.

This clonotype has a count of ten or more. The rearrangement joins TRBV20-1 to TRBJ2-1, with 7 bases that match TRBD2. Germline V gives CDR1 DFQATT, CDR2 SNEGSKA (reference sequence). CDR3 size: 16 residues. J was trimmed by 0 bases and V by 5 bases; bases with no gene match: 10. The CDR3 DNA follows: TGCAGTGCTGCCCGGGGAGCGGGGAGCTCCTACAATGAGCAGTTCTTC. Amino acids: CSAARGAGSSYNEQFF.

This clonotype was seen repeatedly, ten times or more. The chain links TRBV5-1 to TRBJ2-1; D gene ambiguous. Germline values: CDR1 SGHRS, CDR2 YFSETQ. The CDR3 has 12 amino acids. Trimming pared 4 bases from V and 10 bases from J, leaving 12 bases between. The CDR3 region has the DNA TGCGCCAGCAGCGCGAGCCGCGGAGAGCAGTTCTTC. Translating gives CASSASRGEQFF.

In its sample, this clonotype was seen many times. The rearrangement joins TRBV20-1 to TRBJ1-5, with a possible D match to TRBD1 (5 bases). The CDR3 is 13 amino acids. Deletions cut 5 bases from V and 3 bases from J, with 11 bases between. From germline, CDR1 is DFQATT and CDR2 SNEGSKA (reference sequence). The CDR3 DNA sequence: TGCAGTGCTCCGGCGGGGCCCAATCAGCCCCAGCATTTT. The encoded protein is CSAPAGPNQPQHF.

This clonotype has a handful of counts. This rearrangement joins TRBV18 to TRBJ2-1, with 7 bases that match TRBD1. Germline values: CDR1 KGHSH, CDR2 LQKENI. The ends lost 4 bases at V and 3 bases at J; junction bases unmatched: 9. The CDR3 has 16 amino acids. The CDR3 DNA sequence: TGTGCCAGCTCACATTCTGACAGGGATTACTACAATGAGCAGTTCTTC. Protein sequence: CASSHSDRDYYNEQFF.

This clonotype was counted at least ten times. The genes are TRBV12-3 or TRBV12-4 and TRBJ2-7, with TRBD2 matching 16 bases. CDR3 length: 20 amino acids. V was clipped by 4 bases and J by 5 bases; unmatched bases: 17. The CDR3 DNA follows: TGTGCCAGCAGTTCCGGACACCCGGGACTAGCGGGAGGGCCGACGAACGAGCAGTACTTC. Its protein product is CASSSGHPGLAGGPTNEQYF.

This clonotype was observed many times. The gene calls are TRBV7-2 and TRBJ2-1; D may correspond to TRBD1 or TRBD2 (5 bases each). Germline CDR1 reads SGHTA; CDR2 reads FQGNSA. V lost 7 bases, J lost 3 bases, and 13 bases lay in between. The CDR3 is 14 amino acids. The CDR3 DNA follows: TGTGCCAGCATCCTAGGGACCATCTACAATGAGCAGTTCTTC. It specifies CASILGTIYNEQFF.

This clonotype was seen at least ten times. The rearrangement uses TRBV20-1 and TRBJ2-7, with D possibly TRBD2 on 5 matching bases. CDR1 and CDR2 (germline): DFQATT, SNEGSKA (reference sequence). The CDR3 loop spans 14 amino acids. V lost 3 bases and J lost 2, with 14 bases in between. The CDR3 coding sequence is TGCAGTGCTAGTGAGGGTGACTACCCCTACGAGCAGTACTTC. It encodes CSASEGDYPYEQYF.

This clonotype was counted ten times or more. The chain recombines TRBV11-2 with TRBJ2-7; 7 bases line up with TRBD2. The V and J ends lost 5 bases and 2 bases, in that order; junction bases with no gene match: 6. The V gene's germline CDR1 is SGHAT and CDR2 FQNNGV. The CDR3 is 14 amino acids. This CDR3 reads CASSRASGTYEQYF. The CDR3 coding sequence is TGTGCCAGCAGCCGGGCTAGCGGCACCTACGAGCAGTACTTC.

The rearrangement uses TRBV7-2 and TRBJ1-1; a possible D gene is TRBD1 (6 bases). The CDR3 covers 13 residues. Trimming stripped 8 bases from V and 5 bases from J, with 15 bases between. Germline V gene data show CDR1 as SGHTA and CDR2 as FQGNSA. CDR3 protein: CASGQFGGTEAFF. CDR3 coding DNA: TGTGCCAGCGGACAGTTTGGGGGGACTGAAGCTTTCTTT.

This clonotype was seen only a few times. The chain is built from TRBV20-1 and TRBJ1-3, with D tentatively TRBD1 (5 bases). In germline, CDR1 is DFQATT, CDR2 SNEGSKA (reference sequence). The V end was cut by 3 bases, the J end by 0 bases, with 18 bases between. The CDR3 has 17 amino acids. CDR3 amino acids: CSARGVGLALSGNTIYF. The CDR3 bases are TGCAGTGCTAGGGGGGTTGGGCTTGCCCTCTCTGGAAACACCATATATTTT.

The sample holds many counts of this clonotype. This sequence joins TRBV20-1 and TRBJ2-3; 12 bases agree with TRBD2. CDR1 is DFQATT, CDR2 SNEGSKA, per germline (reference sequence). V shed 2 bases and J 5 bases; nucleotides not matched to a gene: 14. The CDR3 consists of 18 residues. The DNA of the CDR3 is TGCAGTGCTAGAAACCTCCCCCGCACACTAGCGGGAGGAGATACGCAGTATTTT. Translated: CSARNLPRTLAGGDTQYF.

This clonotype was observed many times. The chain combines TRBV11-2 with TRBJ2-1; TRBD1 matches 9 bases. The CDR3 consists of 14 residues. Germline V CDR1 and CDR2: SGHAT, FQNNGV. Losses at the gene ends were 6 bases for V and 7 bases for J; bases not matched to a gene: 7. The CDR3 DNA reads TGTGCCAGCAGACCCTGGGACAGGGTAAATGAGCAGTTCTTC. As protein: CASRPWDRVNEQFF.

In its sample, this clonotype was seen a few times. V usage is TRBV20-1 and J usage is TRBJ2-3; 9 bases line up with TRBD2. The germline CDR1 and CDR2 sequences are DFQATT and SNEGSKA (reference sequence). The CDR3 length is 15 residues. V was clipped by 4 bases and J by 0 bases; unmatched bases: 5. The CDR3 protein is CSATLAGDSTDTQYF. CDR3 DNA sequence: TGCAGTGCTACCTTAGCGGGAGATAGCACAGATACGCAGTATTTT.